This T cell receptor (beta chain) was recorded in a study of blood T cells in healthy people across ages. Trimming cost V 5 bases and J 2 bases, with 15 bases left between them. CDR3 length: 14 residues. The V gene's germline CDR1 is DFQATT and CDR2 SNEGSKA (reference sequence). Primers used in a second PCR of about 6 to 11 cycles were a sample-barcoded 5' primer and a J-beta primer mix. Every cDNA was tagged by a template-switch adaptor with 12 random nucleotides. MiXCR, run by TCRdb on the 5' RACE reads, gives a single entry per CDR3 protein. The sample holds around 940,000 distinct CDR3 sequences, roughly 50% seen once. As to this clonotype: Its cognate antigen is unknown.

General observations from the study: Percentage of naive T cells showed a strong correlation with TCR beta diversity.

The sequenced sample was blood. The clonotype originates from a woman aged 60-75 years in good health. The chain has TRBV20-1 and TRBJ2-5; D possibly corresponds to TRBD2 (5 bases). The CDR3 is CSAGGPSRQETQYF. For the CDR3, the DNA is TGCAGTGCTGGTGGCCCTAGCAGACAAGAGACCCAGTACTTC.